A single sample gave rise to the 2 T cell receptor beta chains below, sequenced in a study of spatial heterogeneity in lung cancer (dated by TCRdb to the late 2010s). The time point label on this specimen signifies: blood at routine non-recurrence follow-up after resection. Libraries were built with 5' RACE. Reads for this sample came from a NextSeq 500. TCRdb reworked the public reads: Q25 trimming with fastp, MiXCR clone assembly, productive beta chains retained. CDR3 protein duplicates are merged, each entry listing the most common genes and DNA. Counted in this sample were 15,000 or so distinct CDR3 sequences; 5% to 6.5% of them appeared once. The ten largest clones add up to 25% of the sample. Sequencing was performed on PBMCs, taken at follow-up. Receptors were obtained from a male donor with early-stage non-small cell lung cancer.

Many counts were recorded for this clonotype. A much larger clone sits a single nucleotide away, making a read error possible. The V call is TRBV24-1, the J call TRBJ2-2; no clear D gene. The CDR3 has 15 amino acids. V lost 5 bases and J lost 2, with 11 bases in between. The V gene's germline CDR1 is KGHDR and CDR2 SFDVKD. This CDR3 reads CATSGVHPNTGELFF. The CDR3 DNA follows: TGTGCCACCAGTGGGGTTCACCCTAACACCGGGGAGCTGTTTTTT.

In this sample, this clonotype turned up a few times. This chain uses TRBV20-1 with TRBJ2-1, with 8 bases that match TRBD1. This CDR3 region has 17 residues. The ends lost 0 bases at V and 5 bases at J; junction bases unmatched: 12. Looked up from germline, CDR1 is DFQATT and CDR2 is SNEGSKA (reference sequence). The CDR3 sequence is CSARDAARQGADNEQFF. Here the CDR3 DNA reads TGCAGTGCTAGAGACGCTGCCCGGCAGGGGGCTGACAATGAGCAGTTCTTC.